This T cell receptor (beta chain) came from a study of T cells after yellow fever vaccination. Findings and limits, study-wide: Faster peaking, at day 5 versus 15, marked a secondary response that was weaker.

TCRdb used MiXCR to reprocess the 5' RACE reads, holding one entry per CDR3 protein. The sample records a few hundred thousand distinct CDR3 sequences, about 4% being singletons. There are many counts of this clonotype. Its cognate antigen is unknown. Per germline, CDR1 SGHTA and CDR2 FQGTGA. V lost 2 bases and J lost 6, with 11 bases in between. The CDR3 sequence is 15 residues long. The clonotype comes from a man aged 18 to 35 who received the YFV17D yellow fever vaccine. The specimen was PBMCs, collected 5 days after the yellow fever booster vaccination. V gene TRBV7-3 combines with J gene TRBJ1-6; possibly TRBD1 for D (5 bases). CDR3 amino acids: CASSLLGTANSPLHF. CDR3 DNA sequence: TGTGCCAGCAGCTTATTGGGGACCGCTAATTCACCCCTCCACTTT.